A single sample gave rise to the 24 T cell receptor beta chains below, sequenced in a study of Ad26.COV2.S vaccination and SARS-CoV-2 variants. Documented treatment: roughly 20 received Ad26.COV2.S at low or high dose, single or two shots; five or six received placebo; per-sample allocation not given. Sampling occurred on day 63 after the first vaccine or placebo injection. Clones were sequenced by immunoSEQ multiplex PCR, and TCRdb holds only the in-frame ones, with some missing. Of 380,000 or so clones listed, roughly 90% were seen once; the top ten hold 6.4%. The sequencing here drew on peripheral blood, taken in a trial of Ad26.COV2.S vaccine versus placebo. The receptors originated from a person aged 18-60 years who received the Ad26.COV2.S COVID-19 vaccine or a placebo.

The chain recombines TRBV21-1 with TRBJ1-4. TRBV21-1 is flagged as a pseudogene. The CDR3 has 16 residues. The CDR3 sequence: CASRRTYSERDEKLFF. The CDR3 coding sequence is TGTGCCAGCAGGAGGACCTACAGCGAAAGGGATGAAAAACTGTTTTTT.

The chain links TRBV19 to TRBJ2-1; TRBD1 matches 7 bases. Trimming removed 3 bases from V and 7 bases from J; junction bases left unmatched: 18. This CDR3 region has 18 residues. CDR1 is LNHDA and CDR2 is SQIVND in the germline V gene (reference sequence). CDR3: CASSIGTVQKWNQNEQFF. The DNA of the CDR3 is TGTGCCAGTAGTATCGGGACAGTACAAAAGTGGAATCAGAATGAGCAGTTCTTC.

V usage is TRBV19 and J usage is TRBJ2-1, with D possibly matching TRBD2 (5 bases). The V and J ends lost 7 bases and 4 bases respectively, with 11 bases between them. There are 13 residues in the CDR3. Germline V gene sequence: CDR1 LNHDA, CDR2 SQIVND (reference sequence). The CDR3 DNA follows: TGTGCCAGTAACCCTGGACTTTACAATGAGCAGTTCTTC. Encoded protein: CASNPGLYNEQFF. Looking up the rest from reference TRBV19 and TRBJ2-1 gives the full variable domain: DGGITQSPKYLFRKEGQNVTLSCEQNLNHDAMYWYRQDPGQGLRLIYYSQIVNDFQKGDIAEGYSVSREKKESFPLTVTSAQKNPTAFYLCASNPGLYNEQFFGPGTRLTVL.

J is TRBJ1-1 and V is TRBV5-4; D is unresolved. Germline loops: CDR1 SGHNT, CDR2 YYREEE (reference sequence). V dropped 0 bases and J dropped 2 bases, with 14 bases sitting between them. The CDR3 length is 16 residues. As DNA, the CDR3 is TGTGCCAGCAGCTTGGATCAATTAGGACCTAACACTGAAGCTTTCTTT. Protein sequence: CASSLDQLGPNTEAFF.

DNA of the CDR3: TGCGCCAGCAGCTTACACAGGAGCTCCTACGAGCAGTACTTC. This translates into CASSLHRSSYEQYF. The chain uses TRBV5-1 and TRBJ2-7, with D possibly being TRBD1 (5 bases). CDR3 size: 14 residues. Trimming stripped 2 bases from V and 0 bases from J, with 9 bases between. CDR1 is SGHRS, CDR2 YFSETQ, per germline.

V and J are TRBV27 and TRBJ2-7, with 8 bases aligning to TRBD1. Germline values: CDR1 MNHEY, CDR2 SMNVEV (reference sequence). The CDR3 is made up of 16 amino acids. The trim removed 4 bases at V and 5 bases at J, leaving 13 bases unmatched. Here the CDR3 reads CASSSLRAGGKNEQYF. CDR3 DNA sequence: TGTGCCAGCAGTTCTCTCCGGGCAGGGGGCAAGAACGAGCAGTACTTC.

V gene TRBV6-5 combines with J gene TRBJ2-7; tentatively, D is TRBD1 (6 bases). Trimming stripped 6 bases from V and 1 base from J, with 16 bases between. Per the germline V gene, CDR1 is MNHEY and CDR2 is SVGAGI. This CDR3 contains 15 residues. This chain's CDR3 is CASRRDGTPSYEQYF. The DNA for the CDR3 is TGTGCCAGCAGAAGAGACGGGACACCTTCCTACGAGCAGTACTTC.

The rearrangement joins TRBV5-1 to TRBJ2-7; maybe TRBD2 (6 bases). CDR1 is SGHRS, CDR2 YFSETQ, per germline. V dropped 3 bases and J dropped 6 bases, with 19 bases sitting between them. The CDR3 runs to 15 residues. CDR3 region: CASSWVVGDSGEQYF. The CDR3 coding sequence is TGCGCCAGCAGCTGGGTCGTGGGGGATAGCGGCGAGCAGTACTTC.

This chain joins TRBV7-8 and TRBJ1-1, with D possibly TRBD1 on 6 matching bases. The CDR3 extends over 18 amino acids. Germline CDR1 is SGHVS and CDR2 is FQNEAQ. The V end lost 2 bases, the J end lost 1 base, and 20 bases lay between the germline ends. The CDR3 region is CASSLISRTVGGNTEAFF. The DNA for the CDR3 is TGTGCCAGCAGCTTAATTTCCCGGACAGTGGGGGGGAACACTGAAGCTTTCTTT.

This sequence joins TRBV11-3 and TRBJ2-7; 9 bases are shared with TRBD1. The ends lost 4 bases at V and 6 bases at J; junction bases unmatched: 7. CDR3 length equals 14 residues. Germline V gene sequence: CDR1 SGHNT, CDR2 YENEEA. The CDR3 DNA reads as TGTGCCAGCAGCTCGGGACAGGGAGACAGCGAGCAGTACTTC. Encoded protein: CASSSGQGDSEQYF.

This chain links TRBV7-3 with TRBJ2-5, with D tentatively TRBD1 or TRBD2 (6 bases each). Germline CDR1 is SGHTA and CDR2 is FQGTGA. V was shortened by 5 bases and J by 5 bases, with 15 bases between the two germline ends. This CDR3 comprises 14 residues. CDR3 sequence (DNA): TGTGCCAGCAGCCCCCGGGAAGGGGGGGAGACCCAGTACTTC. Amino acid sequence: CASSPREGGETQYF.

V is TRBV7-8 and J is TRBJ1-5, with 8 positions matching TRBD1. V dropped 5 bases and J dropped 3; count of bases not matched to a gene: 6. The CDR3 sequence is 15 residues long. CDR1 is SGHVS, CDR2 FQNEAQ, per germline. The CDR3 here is CASSPRGQVNQPQHF. The CDR3 DNA follows: TGTGCCAGCAGCCCCAGGGGACAGGTCAATCAGCCCCAGCATTTT.

The chain combines TRBV6-4 with TRBJ2-3, with D perhaps matching TRBD2 (5 bases). Germline V lookup: CDR1 MRHNA, CDR2 SNTAGT. V gave up 6 bases and J gave up 0 bases, with 13 bases separating them. This CDR3 has 15 amino acids. The CDR3 protein is CASRRVHRSTDTQYF. The DNA of the CDR3 is TGTGCCAGCAGGCGGGTCCACCGCAGCACAGATACGCAGTATTTT.

The genes are TRBV2 and TRBJ2-1; D gene ambiguous. This CDR3 is built from 13 residues. Germline loops: CDR1 SNHLY, CDR2 FYNNEI. V lost 6 bases and J lost 3, with 9 bases in between. Here the CDR3 reads CASRERHYNEQFF. DNA of the CDR3: TGTGCCAGCAGAGAGAGACACTACAATGAGCAGTTCTTC.

The chain combines TRBV5-4 with TRBJ2-2, with 7 nucleotides matching TRBD2. Trimming removed 4 bases from V and 6 bases from J; junction bases left unmatched: 6. Germline lookup yields CDR1 SGHNT and CDR2 YYREEE (reference sequence). The CDR3 totals 14 residues. For the CDR3, the DNA is TGTGCCAGCAGCGCGGGGACTAAACCCGGGGAGCTGTTTTTT. This codes for CASSAGTKPGELFF.

This chain links TRBV4-2 with TRBJ2-7; the match to TRBD2 covers 10 bases. The CDR3 sequence is 15 residues long. Germline-derived CDR1 and CDR2 are LGHNA and YNFKEQ. Trimming took 0 bases from V and 3 from J; bases not matched to a gene: 2. CDR3 amino acids: CASSQDGTSDYEQYF. CDR3 sequence (DNA): TGTGCCAGCAGCCAAGATGGGACTAGCGACTACGAGCAGTACTTC.

The chain is built from TRBV20-1 and TRBJ1-2; D may be TRBD1 (5 bases). There are 10 residues in the CDR3. V was trimmed by 3 bases and J by 8 bases, leaving 7 bases between them. Looked up from germline, CDR1 is DFQATT and CDR2 is SNEGSKA (reference sequence). The CDR3 is CSARTDGYTF. CDR3 nucleotide sequence: TGCAGTGCTAGGACAGACGGCTACACCTTC.

This clone was picked up one time. The rearrangement uses TRBV6-5 and TRBJ1-3; the D is unclear. The V end was cut by 3 bases, the J end by 2 bases, with 11 bases between. The CDR3 runs to 15 residues. Germline CDR1 and CDR2: MNHEY and SVGAGI. CDR3 residues: CASSYRFGTGNTIYF. The CDR3 DNA sequence: TGTGCCAGCAGTTATAGGTTCGGAACTGGAAACACCATATATTTT.

The table lists this clone with a count of one. The chain recombines TRBV4-2 with TRBJ1-1, with 7 bases lining up with TRBD1. Germline loops: CDR1 LGHNA, CDR2 YNFKEQ. Trimming took 6 bases from V and 10 from J; bases not matched to a gene: 5. The CDR3 covers 11 residues. CDR3 bases: TGTGCCAGCAGAGACAGGGAGTCAGCTTTCTTT. It is translated as CASRDRESAFF.

This chain connects TRBV7-2 to TRBJ1-6, with D possibly matching TRBD1 (5 bases). The CDR3 covers 15 residues. Trimming removed 5 bases from V and 5 bases from J, with 13 bases in between. Germline V gene lookup returns CDR1 SGHTA and CDR2 FQGNSA. The CDR3 loop reads CASSPRTMNNSPLHF. The CDR3 DNA is TGTGCCAGCAGCCCAAGGACAATGAATAATTCACCCCTCCACTTT.

The V gene is TRBV15, the J gene TRBJ1-4; D may be TRBD1 (5 bases). The V end lost 1 base, the J end lost 8 bases, and 11 bases lay between the germline ends. This CDR3 comprises 14 residues. Germline values: CDR1 LNHNV, CDR2 YYDKDF (reference sequence). CDR3 DNA sequence: TGTGCCACCAGCAGAGGAGGGGACCGGGAAAAACTGTTTTTT. It specifies CATSRGGDREKLFF.

This clone was detected once. This chain links TRBV19 with TRBJ1-5; D is unclear. The CDR3 runs to 13 residues. V was clipped by 3 bases and J by 3 bases, with 6 bases between them. The germline gives CDR1 LNHDA, CDR2 SQIVND (reference sequence). The CDR3 DNA is TGTGCCAGTAGTATGGTTTTCAATCAGCCCCAGCATTTT. Translating it yields CASSMVFNQPQHF.

V gene TRBV3-1 (or the pseudogene TRBV3-2) combines with J gene TRBJ2-1; 9 bases are a match to TRBD1. The CDR3 is 16 residues long. Germline V gene sequence: CDR1 LGHDT, CDR2 YNNKEL (reference sequence). V dropped 1 base and J dropped 2; count of bases not matched to a gene: 3. Here the CDR3 reads CASSQGGTGTYNEQFF. The CDR3 DNA reads as TGTGCCAGCAGCCAAGGTGGGACAGGGACCTACAATGAGCAGTTCTTC.

V is TRBV7-3 and J is TRBJ2-1; TRBD2 aligns across 14 bases. This CDR3 comprises 19 residues. V lost 1 base and J lost 1; bases outside the gene matches: 6. Germline loops: CDR1 SGHTA, CDR2 FQGTGA. The CDR3 coding sequence is TGTGCCAGCAGCTTAATTGGGACTAGCGGGAGTGGGTCCTACAATGAGCAGTTCTTC. It translates to CASSLIGTSGSGSYNEQFF.